The clone carrying this T cell receptor (beta chain) was picked up a small number of times. Libraries were prepared by immunoSEQ multiplex PCR; TCRdb keeps only in-frame clonotypes and omits some of them. The table lists 100,000 or so clones, about 81% of them singletons. Germline V gene sequence: CDR1 SGHTS, CDR2 YDEGEE. The CDR3 sequence is 15 residues long. V was shortened by 3 bases and J by 3 bases, with 13 bases between the two germline ends. This sample is drawn from a study of blood T cell repertoires in COVID-19. The chain links TRBV5-8 to TRBJ1-5, with TRBD1 as a possible D gene (5 bases). The receptor comes from an elderly man with acute or convalescent COVID-19. Sequenced material: peripheral blood. CDR3 sequence (DNA): TGTGCCAGCAGCTGGGGAGGGGCGATCAATCAGCCCCAGCATTTT. Translation: CASSWGGAINQPQHF.